These 18 T cell receptor beta chains were sequenced from one sample in a study of T-cell reconstitution after alpha-beta-depleted transplantation in children. A TCRbeta library incorporating unique molecular identifiers was prepared. TCRdb re-analysed the PCR reads in MiXCR, keeping a single row per CDR3 protein. The sample carries hundreds of thousands of distinct CDR3 sequences, around 7.1% recorded once. Findings and caveats of the study: T cells produced anew were the main source of T-cell counts and diversity one year after transplant.

No cognate antigen is known for these TCRs. Material: peripheral blood, obtained 360 days after TCRalphabeta/CD19-depleted stem cell transplant. These receptors came from a female patient aged 2-9 years who had a stem cell transplant for Fanconi anemia, so the T cells may come from the graft donor.

The chain recombines TRBV5-6 with TRBJ1-1; D call uncertain. V lost 7 bases and J 0 bases, leaving 19 bases between the germline ends. CDR3 length: 16 amino acids. Germline assignment: CDR1 SGHDT and CDR2 YYEEEE. CDR3 residues: CASFAMTGSLNTEAFF. The CDR3 nucleotides read TGTGCCAGCTTTGCCATGACGGGATCCTTGAACACTGAAGCTTTCTTT.

The sample holds many counts of this clonotype. The chain uses TRBV7-3 and TRBJ2-5, with 9 bases lining up with TRBD1. V gave up 2 bases and J gave up 5 bases; unmatched junction bases: 3. CDR1 is SGHTA, CDR2 FQGTGA, per germline. This CDR3 has 14 residues. The CDR3 loop reads CASSLGTGRETQYF. In nucleotides, the CDR3 is TGTGCCAGCAGCTTAGGGACAGGGCGGGAGACCCAGTACTTC.

This clonotype showed up many times. V gene TRBV15 combines with J gene TRBJ2-1; 7 nucleotides align to TRBD2. V dropped 3 bases and J dropped 6; count of bases not matched to a gene: 8. There are 15 residues in the CDR3. Germline loops: CDR1 LNHNV, CDR2 YYDKDF (reference sequence). In nucleotides, the CDR3 is TGTGCCACCAGCAGTACGGGCGGGAGCCTCAATGAGCAGTTCTTC. Amino acids: CATSSTGGSLNEQFF.

This clonotype was seen at least ten times. This chain links TRBV24-1 with TRBJ1-5; TRBD1 aligns across 7 bases. Germline-derived CDR1 and CDR2 are KGHDR and SFDVKD. CDR3 length equals 16 residues. V lost 9 bases and J lost 6; bases outside the gene matches: 16. The CDR3 nucleotides read TGTGCCACCTCGACAGGGAATCCCCTAGGAGGTCAGCCCCAGCATTTT. Translation: CATSTGNPLGGQPQHF.

This clonotype has at least ten counts. V gene TRBV20-1 combines with J gene TRBJ2-3, with TRBD2 identical over 10 bases. V dropped 1 base and J dropped 2; count of bases not matched to a gene: 3. Looked up from germline, CDR1 is DFQATT and CDR2 is SNEGSKA (reference sequence). This CDR3 region has 15 residues. The CDR3 is CSARGAGGNTDTQYF. In nucleotides, the CDR3 is TGCAGTGCTAGAGGAGCGGGGGGGAACACAGATACGCAGTATTTT.

There are a few counts of this clonotype. This rearrangement joins TRBV27 to TRBJ2-5; D assignment may be TRBD1 or TRBD2 (7 bases each). This CDR3 region has 16 residues. CDR1 and CDR2 (germline): MNHEY, SMNVEV (reference sequence). Trimming removed 5 bases from V and 5 bases from J, with 21 bases in between. The CDR3 nucleotides read TGTGCCAGCAGTAACGGCCCAGGGGGGGGGGCGGAGACCCAGTACTTC. This translates into CASSNGPGGGAETQYF.

The genes are TRBV28 and TRBJ1-2; 7 bases fit TRBD1. The CDR3 is 15 amino acids. J gave up 6 bases and V 1 base, and 8 bases lay outside the gene matches. Germline V lookup: CDR1 MDHEN, CDR2 SYDVKM. The CDR3 nucleotides are TGTGCCAGCAGTTTATTGAGTCTCGACAGGGATGGCTACACCTTC. Its translation: CASSLLSLDRDGYTF.

In this sample, this clonotype turned up a few times. The chain's CDR3 is CAWSLTALRNEQYF. The CDR3 DNA reads TGTGCCTGGAGCCTGACTGCTCTGAGGAACGAGCAGTACTTC. The chain carries TRBV30 and TRBJ2-7; D gene ambiguous. Deletions cut 3 bases from V and 5 bases from J, with 17 bases between. CDR3 length: 14 residues. Germline values: CDR1 GTSNPN, CDR2 SVGIG (reference sequence).

The chain is built from TRBV7-9 and TRBJ2-2; 7 nucleotides match TRBD2. V shed 10 bases and J 7 bases; nucleotides not matched to a gene: 6. The V gene's germline CDR1 is SEHNR and CDR2 FQNEAQ (reference sequence). This CDR3 spans 12 amino acids. CDR3 in amino acids: CANSRGFGELFF. The CDR3 DNA follows: TGTGCCAATTCGCGGGGGTTCGGGGAGCTGTTTTTT.

The sample holds many counts of this clonotype. This chain joins TRBV29-1 and TRBJ2-5; D gene ambiguous. Germline V gene sequence: CDR1 SQVTM, CDR2 ANQGSEA. The CDR3 extends over 14 amino acids. Trimming took 4 bases from V and 0 from J, leaving 12 bases between them. The CDR3 loop reads CSVGPISYQETQYF. In DNA, the CDR3 is TGCAGCGTTGGCCCCATATCGTACCAAGAGACCCAGTACTTC.

This clonotype was detected ten times or more. V and J are TRBV12-3 or TRBV12-4 and TRBJ1-3, with no clear D. The CDR3 totals 14 residues. With 7 bases removed from V and 5 bases from J, the gap between germline ends came to 15 bases. CDR3 DNA sequence: TGTGCCAGCACCCCTCATTGGTCCCGAAACACCATATATTTT. It encodes CASTPHWSRNTIYF.

This clonotype was detected many times. The chain uses TRBV12-3 or TRBV12-4 and TRBJ1-5; D is undetermined. Trimming took off 5 bases at V and 8 bases at J, with 13 bases between the two ends. CDR3 length: 13 residues. CDR3 sequence: CASSPTSTEPQHF. The CDR3 bases are TGTGCCAGCAGTCCAACCTCAACGGAGCCCCAGCATTTT.

This clonotype showed up many times. The rearrangement joins TRBV15 to TRBJ1-4; D gene ambiguous. The V and J ends lost 0 bases and 3 bases respectively, with 11 bases between them. This CDR3 region has 16 residues. CDR1 is LNHNV, CDR2 YYDKDF, per germline (reference sequence). The CDR3 spells CATSRDELLANEKLFF. The CDR3 region has the DNA TGTGCCACCAGCAGAGATGAACTGTTAGCTAATGAAAAACTGTTTTTT.

The chain uses TRBV9 and TRBJ1-6; the D gene is possibly TRBD1 (5 bases). The CDR3 is made up of 15 amino acids. Trimming took 0 bases from V and 4 from J, leaving 8 bases between them. Germline CDR1 is SGDLS and CDR2 is YYNGEE. For the CDR3, the DNA is TGTGCCAGCAGCGTAGAATCAGGGTATAATTCACCCCTCCACTTT. Protein sequence: CASSVESGYNSPLHF.

This clonotype was seen more than once but under ten times. The rearrangement links TRBV7-2 to TRBJ1-6, with D possibly being TRBD1 (6 bases). Germline-derived CDR1 and CDR2 are SGHTA and FQGNSA. This CDR3 spans 13 amino acids. Trimming stripped 1 base from V and 16 bases from J, with 14 bases between. In nucleotides, the CDR3 is TGTGCCAGCAGCTTAGGGACAGTCACCCCTCTCCACTTT. Protein sequence: CASSLGTVTPLHF. Filled out from reference TRBV7-2 and TRBJ1-6, the complete variable domain reads GAGVSQSPSNKVTEKGKDVELRCDPISGHTALYWYRQSLGQGLEFLIYFQGNSAPDKSGLPSDRFSAERTGGSVSTLTIQRTQQEDSAVYLCASSLGTVTPLHFGNGTRLTVT.

The chain has TRBV12-3 or TRBV12-4 and TRBJ1-4; D is unresolved. Trimming shortened V by 6 bases and J by 0 bases, and 8 bases separated the two germline ends. The CDR3 length is 14 residues. The CDR3 DNA reads TGTGCCAGCAGACCGCCCGCAACTAATGAAAAACTGTTTTTT. Residues: CASRPPATNEKLFF.

This clonotype was counted ten times or more. The chain employs TRBV6-2 or TRBV6-3 and TRBJ1-4, with unresolved D. The germline V and J ends were trimmed by 5 bases and 5 bases, with 6 bases remaining between them. This CDR3 contains 12 residues. CDR1 and CDR2 from the germline V gene are MNHEY and SVGEGT. This CDR3 is CASSRLNEKLFF. In DNA, the CDR3 is TGTGCCAGCAGTCGCCTGAATGAAAAACTGTTTTTT.

This clonotype was seen a few times. The chain has TRBV2 and TRBJ2-1; D might be TRBD2 (6 bases). CDR3 length equals 17 residues. V was cut by 9 bases and J by 14 bases, with 35 bases left in between. The germline CDR1 and CDR2 sequences are SNHLY and FYNNEI. This chain's CDR3 is CARTRGRGYSITWEEFF. CDR3 coding DNA: TGTGCCAGAACCCGGGGCAGAGGGTACAGTATAACGTGGGAGGAGTTCTTC.